What follows describes a single T cell receptor beta chain. Its antigen is still unknown. The data were taken from a study of shared clonotypes between healthy human individuals. Study-wide points: Among donors, sharing of clonotypes was expected to be affected by sequencing depth.

Germline V CDR1 and CDR2: WSHSY, SAAADI. With 3 bases clipped from V and 4 bases from J, the junction kept 1 base outside the gene matches. The CDR3 covers 14 residues. Authors' analysis steps: Without quality scores, immunoSEQ junctional reads could not be filtered like full-length reads. Method: immunoSEQ multiplex PCR; TCRdb's copy keeps in-frame clones and lacks some. The DNA was the basis for D and trimming; V, J and clone size are from that table. The sample holds over 2 million clones, around 93% seen once. The V and J genes are TRBV10-2 and TRBJ2-7, with TRBD2 matching 12 bases. The TCR sequence derives from a man younger than 35 in good health. Some clones in this sample may be carry-over from other donors' samples. Material for sequencing was naive CD4+ T cells from PBMCs. Subset defined: CD45RA+ positively selected. In DNA, the CDR3 is TGCGCCAGCAGTGAAACTAGCGGGGGGTACGAGCAGTACTTC. Its translation is CASSETSGGYEQYF.